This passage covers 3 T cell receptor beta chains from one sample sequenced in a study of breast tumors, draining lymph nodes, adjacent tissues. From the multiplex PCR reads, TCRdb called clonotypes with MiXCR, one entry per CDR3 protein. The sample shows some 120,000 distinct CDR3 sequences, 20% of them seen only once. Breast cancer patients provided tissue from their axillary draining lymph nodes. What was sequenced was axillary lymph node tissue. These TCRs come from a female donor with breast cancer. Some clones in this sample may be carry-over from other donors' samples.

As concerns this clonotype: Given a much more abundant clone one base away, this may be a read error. CDR3 sequence: CASTSPGAVTQHF. Written as DNA, the CDR3 is TGTGCCAGCACTTCCCCAGGGGCGGTGACCCAGCACTTC. The rearrangement joins TRBV6-1 to TRBJ2-5; a weak D match, TRBD1 (6 bases). This CDR3 spans 13 amino acids. The V gene's germline CDR1 is MNHNS and CDR2 SASEGT.

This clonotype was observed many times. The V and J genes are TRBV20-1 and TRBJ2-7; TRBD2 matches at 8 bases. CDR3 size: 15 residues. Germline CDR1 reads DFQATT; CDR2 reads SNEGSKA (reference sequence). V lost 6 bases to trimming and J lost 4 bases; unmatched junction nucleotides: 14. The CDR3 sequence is CSAQDKLAGLYEQYF. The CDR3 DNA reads TGCAGTGCCCAAGATAAGCTAGCGGGTCTTTACGAGCAGTACTTC.

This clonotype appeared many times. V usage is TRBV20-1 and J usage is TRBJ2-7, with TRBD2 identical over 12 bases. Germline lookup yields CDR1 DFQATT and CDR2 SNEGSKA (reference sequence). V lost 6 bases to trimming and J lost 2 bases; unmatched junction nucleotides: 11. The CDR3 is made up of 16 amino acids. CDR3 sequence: CSATSPSGRATYEQYF. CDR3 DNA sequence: TGCAGTGCCACTTCCCCTAGCGGGAGGGCCACCTACGAGCAGTACTTC.